The 8 T cell receptor beta chains below were found in one sample sequenced in a study of identical twins. TCRdb passed the 5' RACE reads through MiXCR, listing each CDR3 protein once. This table has over 200,000 distinct CDR3 sequences, 6.5% appearing once. The same data also went into a second study, on T cells expressing NK-cell markers.

What was sequenced was CD8+ T cells sorted from blood. These receptors came from a woman aged 18-29 years in good health.

The genes are TRBV6-1 and TRBJ2-7; D possibly matches TRBD1 or TRBD2 (5 bases each). Trimming left V 2 bases short and J 2 bases short, with 10 bases between. Germline lookup yields CDR1 MNHNS and CDR2 SASEGT. This CDR3 is 14 amino acids long. CDR3 in amino acids: CASSESQGAYEQYF. The CDR3 nucleotides read TGTGCCAGCAGTGAAAGCCAGGGAGCCTACGAGCAGTACTTC.

This clonotype was recorded at least ten times. The chain combines TRBV6-2 or TRBV6-3 with TRBJ2-7, with D perhaps matching TRBD2 (6 bases). V was shortened by 8 bases and J by 3 bases, with 14 bases between the two germline ends. CDR1 MNHEY and CDR2 SVGEGT come from the germline V gene. This CDR3 comprises 13 residues. CDR3 sequence reads: CASGPGLYYEQYF. The DNA for the CDR3 is TGTGCCAGCGGGCCGGGACTCTACTACGAGCAGTACTTC.

The rearrangement links TRBV27 to TRBJ2-2, with D possibly TRBD2 on 5 matching bases. Germline values: CDR1 MNHEY, CDR2 SMNVEV (reference sequence). The CDR3 sequence is 16 residues long. V lost 3 bases and J 5 bases, leaving 16 bases between the germline ends. CDR3 nucleotide sequence: TGTGCCAGCAGTTTCGTCTTGCCCCGAGGGACCGGGGAGCTGTTTTTT. Residues: CASSFVLPRGTGELFF.

The table lists this clonotype with many counts. The chain recombines TRBV12-3 or TRBV12-4 with TRBJ2-4; maybe TRBD2 (6 bases). The V end was cut by 3 bases, the J end by 0 bases, with 6 bases between. The CDR3 totals 14 residues. CDR3 DNA: TGTGCCAGCAGTTTGGGACTAGCCAAAAACATTCAGTACTTC. Protein: CASSLGLAKNIQYF.

This chain connects TRBV20-1 to TRBJ2-1, with TRBD2 matching 7 bases. The CDR3 has 12 residues. CDR1 and CDR2 (germline): DFQATT, SNEGSKA (reference sequence). Trimming cost V 3 bases and J 4 bases; bases outside gene matches: 0. The CDR3: CSARRGYNEQFF. CDR3 nucleotides: TGCAGTGCTAGGCGGGGGTACAATGAGCAGTTCTTC.

The V gene is TRBV9, the J gene TRBJ1-3; D unclear. The germline V gene has CDR1 SGDLS and CDR2 YYNGEE. The V end lost 3 bases, the J end lost 2 bases, and 9 bases lay between the germline ends. This CDR3 has 14 amino acids. CDR3 DNA: TGTGCCAGCAGCGACACCGGTCCTGGAAACACCATATATTTT. Translation: CASSDTGPGNTIYF.

The CDR3 DNA follows: TGCAGTGCTAGACCCCGGGCTCAAACTGAAGCTTTCTTT. It translates to CSARPRAQTEAFF. The chain links TRBV20-1 to TRBJ1-1, with D uncertain. The CDR3 sequence is 13 residues long. Germline V CDR1 and CDR2: DFQATT, SNEGSKA (reference sequence). Trimming left V 2 bases short and J 5 bases short, with 12 bases between.

V usage is TRBV28 and J usage is TRBJ2-2; D might be TRBD1 (5 bases). The V and J ends lost 6 bases and 1 base respectively, with 9 bases between them. Germline V gene sequence: CDR1 MDHEN, CDR2 SYDVKM. The CDR3 is made up of 14 amino acids. The DNA for the CDR3 is TGTGCCAGCAGGTCCCAGGGGAACACCGGGGAGCTGTTTTTT. Its protein is CASRSQGNTGELFF.